This T cell receptor (beta chain) is drawn from a study of T cell changes during pregnancy in multiple sclerosis. Repertoires were generated with immunoSEQ multiplex PCR, while TCRdb's copy carries only in-frame clones and drops some. Counted here are about 60,000 clones, about 89% occurring once; the ten biggest clones make up 0.76%. Trimming removed 5 bases at V and 0 bases at J, with 5 bases between. The CDR3 sequence is 12 residues long. The germline gives CDR1 SGHAT, CDR2 FQDESV (reference sequence). The clonotype comes from a female donor with multiple sclerosis, enrolled in a pregnancy study. This chain uses TRBV11-1 with TRBJ2-7; D ambiguous. Sequenced material: CD4+ T cells from peripheral blood mononuclear cells, taken in the first trimester of pregnancy. Here the CDR3 reads CASSPFSYEQYF. The DNA of the CDR3 is TGTGCCAGCAGCCCCTTCTCCTACGAGCAGTACTTC.